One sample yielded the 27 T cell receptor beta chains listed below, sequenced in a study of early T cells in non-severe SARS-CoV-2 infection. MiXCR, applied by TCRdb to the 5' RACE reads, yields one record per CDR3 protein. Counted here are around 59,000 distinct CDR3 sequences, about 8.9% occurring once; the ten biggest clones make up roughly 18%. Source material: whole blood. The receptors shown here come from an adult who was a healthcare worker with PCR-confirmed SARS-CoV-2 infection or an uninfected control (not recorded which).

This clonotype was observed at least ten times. CDR3 nucleotides: TGCGCCAGCAGAAAACCGGACAGGAGCACAGATACGCAGTATTTT. It is translated as CASRKPDRSTDTQYF. The genes are TRBV10-2 and TRBJ2-3; 7 bases agree with TRBD1. Per the germline V gene, CDR1 is WSHSY and CDR2 is SAAADI. The trim removed 6 bases at V and 0 bases at J, leaving 6 bases unmatched. This CDR3 is 15 amino acids long.

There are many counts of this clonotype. CDR3 in DNA: TGTGCCAGCAGTTACGGGGGGTTTACAGATACGCAGTATTTT. It codes for CASSYGGFTDTQYF. The rearrangement joins TRBV6-2 or TRBV6-3 to TRBJ2-3; perhaps TRBD2 as D (6 bases). Germline V gene lookup returns CDR1 MNHEY and CDR2 SVGEGT. V lost 2 bases and J 3 bases, leaving 9 bases between the germline ends. The CDR3 is made up of 14 amino acids.

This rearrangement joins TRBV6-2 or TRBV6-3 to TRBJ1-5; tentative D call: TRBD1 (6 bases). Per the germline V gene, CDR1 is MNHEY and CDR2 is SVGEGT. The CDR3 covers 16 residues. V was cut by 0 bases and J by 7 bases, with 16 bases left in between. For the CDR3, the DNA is TGTGCCAGCAGTTACTCGGTTTTAGTCAGGGGACAGCCCCAGCATTTT. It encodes CASSYSVLVRGQPQHF.

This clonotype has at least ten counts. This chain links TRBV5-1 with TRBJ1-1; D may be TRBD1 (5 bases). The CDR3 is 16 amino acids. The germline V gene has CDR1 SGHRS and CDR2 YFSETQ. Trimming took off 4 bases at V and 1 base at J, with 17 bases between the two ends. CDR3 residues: CASSPGLDGANTEAFF. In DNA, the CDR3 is TGCGCCAGCAGCCCCGGTCTGGACGGGGCGAACACTGAAGCTTTCTTT.

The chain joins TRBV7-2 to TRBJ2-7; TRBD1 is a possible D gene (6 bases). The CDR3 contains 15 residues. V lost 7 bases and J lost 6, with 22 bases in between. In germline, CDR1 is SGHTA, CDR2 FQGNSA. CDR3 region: CASNFGLRTGTEQYF. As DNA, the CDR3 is TGTGCCAGCAACTTTGGGCTACGTACAGGGACCGAGCAGTACTTC.

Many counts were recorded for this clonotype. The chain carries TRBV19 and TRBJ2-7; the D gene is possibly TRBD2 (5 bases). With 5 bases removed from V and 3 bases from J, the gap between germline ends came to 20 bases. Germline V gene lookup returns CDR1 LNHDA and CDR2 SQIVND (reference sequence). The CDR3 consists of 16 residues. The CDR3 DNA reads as TGTGCCAGTAGTTTTCGCGGCAGAGGGCCCCTCTACGAGCAGTACTTC. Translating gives CASSFRGRGPLYEQYF.

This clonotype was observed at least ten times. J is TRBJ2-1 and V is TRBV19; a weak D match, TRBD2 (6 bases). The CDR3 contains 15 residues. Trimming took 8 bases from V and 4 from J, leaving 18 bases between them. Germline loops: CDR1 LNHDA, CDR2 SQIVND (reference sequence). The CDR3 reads CASEPREKGYNEQFF. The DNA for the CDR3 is TGTGCCAGTGAACCTCGGGAGAAGGGGTACAATGAGCAGTTCTTC.

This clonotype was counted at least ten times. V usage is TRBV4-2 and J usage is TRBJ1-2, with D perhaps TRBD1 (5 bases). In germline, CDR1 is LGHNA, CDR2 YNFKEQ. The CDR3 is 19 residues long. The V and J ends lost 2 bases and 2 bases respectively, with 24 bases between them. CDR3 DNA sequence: TGTGCCAGCAGCCAACTTGGTGGTGGAGAGGGACGGATGAACTATGGCTACACCTTC. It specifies CASSQLGGGEGRMNYGYTF.

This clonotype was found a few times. The CDR3 sequence: CASTQPPHYGYTF. Written as DNA, the CDR3 is TGTGCCAGCACGCAGCCACCGCACTATGGCTACACCTTC. This chain uses TRBV6-2 or TRBV6-3 with TRBJ1-2; no clear D. V was cut by 7 bases and J by 3 bases, with 12 bases left in between. CDR1 and CDR2 from the germline V gene are MNHEY and SVGEGT. The CDR3 totals 13 residues.

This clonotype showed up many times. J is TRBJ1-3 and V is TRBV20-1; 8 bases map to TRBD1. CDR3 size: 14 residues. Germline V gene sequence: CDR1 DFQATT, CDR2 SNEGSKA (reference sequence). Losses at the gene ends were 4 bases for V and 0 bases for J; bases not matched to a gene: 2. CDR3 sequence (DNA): TGCAGTGCTAATACAGGGGGCTCTGGAAACACCATATATTTT. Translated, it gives CSANTGGSGNTIYF.

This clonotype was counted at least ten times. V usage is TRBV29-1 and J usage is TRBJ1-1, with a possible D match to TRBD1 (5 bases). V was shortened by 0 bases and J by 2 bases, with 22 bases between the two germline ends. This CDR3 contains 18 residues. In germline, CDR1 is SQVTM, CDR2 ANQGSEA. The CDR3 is CSVEELSKIGHKNTEAFF. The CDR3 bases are TGCAGCGTTGAAGAACTGTCTAAGATTGGACACAAAAACACTGAAGCTTTCTTT.

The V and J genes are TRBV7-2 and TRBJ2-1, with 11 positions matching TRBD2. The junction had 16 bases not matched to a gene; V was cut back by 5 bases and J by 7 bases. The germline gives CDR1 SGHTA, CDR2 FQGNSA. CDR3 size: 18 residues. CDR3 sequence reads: CASSPTRSGRAFRNEQFF. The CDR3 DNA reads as TGTGCCAGCAGCCCCACCCGTAGCGGGAGGGCCTTTAGGAATGAGCAGTTCTTC.

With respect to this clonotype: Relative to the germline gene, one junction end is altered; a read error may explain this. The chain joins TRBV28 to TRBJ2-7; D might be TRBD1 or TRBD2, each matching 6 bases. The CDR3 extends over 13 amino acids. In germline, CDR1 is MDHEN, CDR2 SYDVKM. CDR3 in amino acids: CASSLWEGGTSDF. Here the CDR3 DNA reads TGTGCCAGCAGTTTATGGGAGGGTGGGACATCCGACTTC.

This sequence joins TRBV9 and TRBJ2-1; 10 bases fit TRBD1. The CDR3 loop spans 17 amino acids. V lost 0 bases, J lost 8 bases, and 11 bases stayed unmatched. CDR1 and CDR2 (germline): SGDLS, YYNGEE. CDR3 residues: CASSVDPAGQGIDEQFF. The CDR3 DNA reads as TGTGCCAGCAGCGTAGATCCTGCGGGACAGGGGATCGATGAGCAGTTCTTC.

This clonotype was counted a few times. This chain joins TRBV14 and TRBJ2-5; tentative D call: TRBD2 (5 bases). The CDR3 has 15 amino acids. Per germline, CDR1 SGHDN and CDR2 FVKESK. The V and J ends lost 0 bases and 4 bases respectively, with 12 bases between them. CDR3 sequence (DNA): TGTGCCAGCAGCCAAGATCGTCTAGCAGGAGAGACCCAGTACTTC. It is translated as CASSQDRLAGETQYF.

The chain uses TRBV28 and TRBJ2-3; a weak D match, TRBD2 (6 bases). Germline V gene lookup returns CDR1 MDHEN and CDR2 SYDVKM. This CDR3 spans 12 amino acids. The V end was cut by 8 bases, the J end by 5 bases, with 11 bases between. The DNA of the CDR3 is TGTGCCAGCGGCGGGGTAATAGATACGCAGTATTTT. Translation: CASGGVIDTQYF.

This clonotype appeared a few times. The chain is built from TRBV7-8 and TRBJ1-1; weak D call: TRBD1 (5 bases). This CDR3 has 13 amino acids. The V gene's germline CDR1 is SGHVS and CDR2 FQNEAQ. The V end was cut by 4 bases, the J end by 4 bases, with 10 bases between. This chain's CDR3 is CASSSMGVTEAFF. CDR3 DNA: TGTGCCAGCAGCTCTATGGGGGTCACTGAAGCTTTCTTT.

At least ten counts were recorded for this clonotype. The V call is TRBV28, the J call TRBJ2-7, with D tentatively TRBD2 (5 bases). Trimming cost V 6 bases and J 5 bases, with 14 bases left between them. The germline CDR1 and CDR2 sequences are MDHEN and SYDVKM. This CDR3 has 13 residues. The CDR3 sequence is CASSSGSRNEQYF. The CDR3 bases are TGTGCCAGCAGCTCGGGGAGTAGGAACGAGCAGTACTTC.

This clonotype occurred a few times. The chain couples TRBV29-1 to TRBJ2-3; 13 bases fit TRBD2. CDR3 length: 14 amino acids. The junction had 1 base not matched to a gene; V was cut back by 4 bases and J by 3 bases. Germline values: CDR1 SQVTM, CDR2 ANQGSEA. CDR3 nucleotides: TGCAGCGTTGGACTAGCGGGAGGAACAGATACGCAGTATTTT. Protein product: CSVGLAGGTDTQYF.

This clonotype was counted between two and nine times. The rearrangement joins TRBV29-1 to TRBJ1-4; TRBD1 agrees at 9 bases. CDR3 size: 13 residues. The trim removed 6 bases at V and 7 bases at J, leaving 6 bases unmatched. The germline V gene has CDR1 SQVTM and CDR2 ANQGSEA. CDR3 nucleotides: TGCAGCGTAACAGGGGGCGTTGGTGAAAAACTGTTTTTT. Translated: CSVTGGVGEKLFF.

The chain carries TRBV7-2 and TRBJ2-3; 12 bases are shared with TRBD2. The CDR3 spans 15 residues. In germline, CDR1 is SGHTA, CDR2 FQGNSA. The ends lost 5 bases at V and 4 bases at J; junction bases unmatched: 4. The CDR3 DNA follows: TGTGCCAGCAGCGCGGGACTAGCGGGCTCAGATACGCAGTATTTT. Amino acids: CASSAGLAGSDTQYF.

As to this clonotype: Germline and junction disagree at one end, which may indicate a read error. Here the CDR3 DNA reads TGTGCCAGCAGCTTAAGGCAGGGCACGTTTGTCTTC. It codes for CASSLRQGTFVF. This chain links TRBV5-6 with TRBJ2-1; tentatively, D is TRBD1 (5 bases). The CDR3 is 12 amino acids. The germline V gene encodes CDR1 SGHDT and CDR2 YYEEEE. Supplemented by reference TRBV5-6 and TRBJ2-1, the full variable domain reads DAGVTQSPTHLIKTRGQQVTLRCSPKSGHDTVSWYQQALGQGPQFIFQYYEEEERQRGNFPDRFSGHQFPNYSSELNVNALLLGDSALYLCASSLRQGTFVFGPGTRLTVL.

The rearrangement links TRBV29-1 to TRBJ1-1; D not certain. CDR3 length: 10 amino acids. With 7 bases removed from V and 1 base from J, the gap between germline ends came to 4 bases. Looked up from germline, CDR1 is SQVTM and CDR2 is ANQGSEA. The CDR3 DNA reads TGCAGCGGTGAGAACACTGAAGCTTTCTTT. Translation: CSGENTEAFF.

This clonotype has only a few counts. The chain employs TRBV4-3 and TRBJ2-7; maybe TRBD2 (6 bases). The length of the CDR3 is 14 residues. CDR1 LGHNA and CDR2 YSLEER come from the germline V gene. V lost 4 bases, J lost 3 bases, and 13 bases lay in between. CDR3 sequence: CASSPGRGNYEQYF. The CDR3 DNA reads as TGCGCCAGCAGCCCCGGCCGGGGGAACTACGAGCAGTACTTC.

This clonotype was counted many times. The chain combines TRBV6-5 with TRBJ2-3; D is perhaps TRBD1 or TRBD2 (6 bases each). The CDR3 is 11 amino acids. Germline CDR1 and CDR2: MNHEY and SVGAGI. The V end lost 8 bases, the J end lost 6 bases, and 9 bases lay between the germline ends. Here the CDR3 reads CASRGGDTQYF. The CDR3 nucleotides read TGTGCCAGCCGAGGGGGGGATACGCAGTATTTT.

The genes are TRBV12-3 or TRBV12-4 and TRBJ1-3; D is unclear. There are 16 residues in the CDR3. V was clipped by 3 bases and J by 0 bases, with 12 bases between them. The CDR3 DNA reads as TGTGCCAGCAGTTTTGGCCCGAGCGACTCTGGAAACACCATATATTTT. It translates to CASSFGPSDSGNTIYF.

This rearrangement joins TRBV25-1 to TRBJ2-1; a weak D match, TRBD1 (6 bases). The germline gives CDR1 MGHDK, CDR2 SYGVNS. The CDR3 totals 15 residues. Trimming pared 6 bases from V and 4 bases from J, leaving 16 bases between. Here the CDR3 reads CASRADRSPYNEQFF. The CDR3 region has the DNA TGTGCCAGCAGAGCCGACAGGAGCCCTTACAATGAGCAGTTCTTC.